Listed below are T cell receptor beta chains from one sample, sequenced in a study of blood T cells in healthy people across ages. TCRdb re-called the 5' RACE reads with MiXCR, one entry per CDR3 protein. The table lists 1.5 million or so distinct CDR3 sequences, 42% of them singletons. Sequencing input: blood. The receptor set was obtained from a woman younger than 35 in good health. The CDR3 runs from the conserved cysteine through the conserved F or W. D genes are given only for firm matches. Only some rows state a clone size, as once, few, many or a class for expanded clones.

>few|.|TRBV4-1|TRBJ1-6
TGCGCCAGCAGCTACGTCGGAGGGCACAATTCACCCCTCCACTTT
CASSYVGGHNSPLHF
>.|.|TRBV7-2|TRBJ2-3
TGTGCCAGCAGCTTAAGGTCCGGTTTCGACTCCACAGATACGCAGTATTTT
CASSLRSGFDSTDTQYF
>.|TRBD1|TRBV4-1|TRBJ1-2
TGCGCCAGCAGCCAAGAGACAGGGAGGTTTGGCTACACCTTC
CASSQETGRFGYTF
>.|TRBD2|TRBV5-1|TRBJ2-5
TGCGCCAGCAGCTTGGTCGGGCTAGCGGGGGCGGAGACCCAGTACTTC
CASSLVGLAGAETQYF
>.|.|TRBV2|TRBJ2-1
TGTGCCAGCAGTGATGCGGACCCTGGGGTCAATGAGCAGTTCTTC
CASSDADPGVNEQFF
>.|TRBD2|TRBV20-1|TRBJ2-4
TGCAGTGCTAGTGAGCTAGCGGGGGGGCTTGGAAACATTCAGTACTTC
CSASELAGGLGNIQYF
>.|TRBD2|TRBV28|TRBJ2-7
TGTGCCAGCAGTTCAAATAGCGGGGGGGCCTCCTACGAGCAGTACTTC
CASSSNSGGASYEQYF
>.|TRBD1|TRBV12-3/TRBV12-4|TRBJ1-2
TGTGCCAGCAGGACCGGGACAGGCTATGGCTACACCTTC
CASRTGTGYGYTF
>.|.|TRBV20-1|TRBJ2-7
TGCAGTGCTTTCCTCGGGACTGGGGGCTACGAGCAGTACTTC
CSAFLGTGGYEQYF
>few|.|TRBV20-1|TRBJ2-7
TGCAGTGCCAAGAAGCCGGGACCCAGCTCCTACGAGCAGTACTTC
CSAKKPGPSSYEQYF